This TCR beta chain was profiled in a study of T cell responses to AZD1222 COVID-19 vaccine. The V gene's germline CDR1 is SGHTS and CDR2 YDEGEE. The CDR3 is 14 amino acids. Trimming shortened V by 4 bases and J by 3 bases, and 13 bases separated the two germline ends. This clone has just one count. TCRdb keeps only in-frame clones here, not all; method: immunoSEQ multiplex PCR. Here the sample spans over 60,000 clones, 75% to 85% being singletons. This specimen consisted of peripheral blood, obtained 28 days after the second AZD1222 dose. This clonotype was obtained from an adult who received the AZD1222 COVID-19 vaccine. The chain couples TRBV5-8 to TRBJ1-2; D uncertain. CDR3 in amino acids: CASSRVGQDYGYTF. The CDR3 bases are TGTGCCAGCAGCCGGGTTGGGCAGGACTATGGCTACACCTTC.